Listed here are 19 T cell receptor beta chains from one sample, sequenced in a study of CD8 T cells in ankylosing spondylitis. Each CDR3 protein gets one entry after TCRdb re-called the 5' RACE reads with MiXCR. The sample has a few hundred thousand distinct CDR3 sequences, approximately 12% seen once. The antigens these receptors bind are not known. Findings and limits, study-wide: Made up of about eight highly homologous variants, a TCR beta motif appeared characteristic of ankylosing spondylitis blood.

The specimen sequenced was blood, either unsorted or a sorted T cell fraction (not recorded which). The receptors stem from a male donor with ankylosing spondylitis.

This clonotype was recorded many times. The genes are TRBV29-1 and TRBJ2-1; 7 nucleotides agree with TRBD2. The CDR3 is made up of 13 amino acids. Germline V gene sequence: CDR1 SQVTM, CDR2 ANQGSEA. This CDR3 is CSQGTTTYNEQFF. CDR3 sequence (DNA): TGCAGTCAAGGGACTACCACCTACAATGAGCAGTTCTTC.

This clonotype was recorded a few times. CDR3 bases: TGTGCCAGCAGCCAGAGTAGCGGATACTACGAGCAGTACTTC. It specifies CASSQSSGYYEQYF. V usage is TRBV3-1 and J usage is TRBJ2-7, with TRBD2 as a possible D gene (6 bases). V was shortened by 3 bases and J by 3 bases, with 12 bases between the two germline ends. The CDR3 contains 14 residues. From germline, CDR1 is LGHDT and CDR2 YNNKEL (reference sequence).

DNA for the CDR3: TGTGCCAGCACCATCCCACAGGGGGAGACCCAGTACTTC. This translates into CASTIPQGETQYF. The chain has TRBV6-6 and TRBJ2-5, with 7 bases that match TRBD1. The germline CDR1 and CDR2 sequences are MNHNY and SVGAGI (reference sequence). This CDR3 has 13 residues. V lost 7 bases, J lost 5 bases, and 7 bases stayed unmatched.

This clonotype appeared a few times. V is TRBV27 and J is TRBJ1-1; D gene uncertain. This CDR3 is 14 amino acids long. Germline loops: CDR1 MNHEY, CDR2 SMNVEV (reference sequence). With 4 bases removed from V and 11 bases from J, the gap between germline ends came to 20 bases. CDR3 in amino acids: CASSSYQTLPSAFF. The CDR3 region has the DNA TGTGCCAGCAGTTCCTACCAGACACTCCCCTCGGCTTTCTTT.

This clonotype came up a few times. CDR3 in amino acids: CASSPGLAGAPRYF. Here the CDR3 DNA reads TGTGCCAGCAGCCCAGGACTAGCGGGAGCGCCGCGGTATTTT. The genes are TRBV7-2 and TRBJ2-3, with TRBD2 identical over 13 bases. Germline values: CDR1 SGHTA, CDR2 FQGNSA. Trimming cost V 5 bases and J 14 bases; bases outside gene matches: 10. The CDR3 runs to 14 residues.

This clonotype occurred a few times. The V call is TRBV6-5, the J call TRBJ2-7, with D unresolved. CDR1 MNHEY and CDR2 SVGAGI come from the germline V gene. CDR3 length: 16 amino acids. The V and J ends lost 4 bases and 0 bases respectively, with 16 bases between them. The CDR3 loop reads CASSWSLPTSSYEQYF. The CDR3 DNA reads TGTGCCAGCAGTTGGTCCCTGCCCACCAGCTCCTACGAGCAGTACTTC.

This clonotype was detected a few times. V is TRBV27 and J is TRBJ2-1, with 10 bases fitting TRBD2. CDR1 and CDR2 (germline): MNHEY, SMNVEV (reference sequence). The V and J ends lost 5 bases and 8 bases, in that order; junction bases with no gene match: 24. The CDR3 consists of 20 residues. CDR3 sequence reads: CASSPIMGRTSGPLGDEQFF. In DNA, the CDR3 is TGTGCCAGCAGTCCCATAATGGGGAGGACTAGCGGACCCCTGGGGGATGAGCAGTTCTTC.

This clonotype was seen repeatedly, ten times or more. V and J are TRBV6-1 and TRBJ2-3, with D unresolved. The CDR3 has 14 residues. V was clipped by 6 bases and J by 4 bases, with 14 bases between them. Per the germline V gene, CDR1 is MNHNS and CDR2 is SASEGT. CDR3 nucleotide sequence: TGTGCCAGCAGGACCTCCGTTGCCGCAGATACGCAGTATTTT. The encoded protein is CASRTSVAADTQYF.

This clonotype was recorded a few times. V usage is TRBV12-3 or TRBV12-4 and J usage is TRBJ1-3; D unclear. The V end lost 7 bases, the J end lost 7 bases, and 17 bases lay between the germline ends. The CDR3 loop spans 14 amino acids. CDR3 DNA: TGTGCCAGCACTTTTTTCCGGACGGTGAACACCATATATTTT. Translation: CASTFFRTVNTIYF.

The rearrangement joins TRBV28 to TRBJ2-7; TRBD1 aligns across 7 bases. The trim removed 3 bases at V and 0 bases at J, leaving 5 bases unmatched. Germline V CDR1 and CDR2: MDHEN, SYDVKM. The CDR3 extends over 15 amino acids. Written as DNA, the CDR3 is TGTGCCAGCAGTTTTCCGGGACAGAGCTCCTACGAGCAGTACTTC. It is translated as CASSFPGQSSYEQYF.

This clonotype turned up a few times. The V gene is TRBV6-1, the J gene TRBJ1-6, with TRBD1 identical over 7 bases. V dropped 6 bases and J dropped 10; count of bases not matched to a gene: 9. The CDR3 has 14 residues. Germline CDR1 is MNHNS and CDR2 is SASEGT. The CDR3 reads CASSASGGESPLHF. The CDR3, as DNA: TGTGCCAGCAGCGCATCAGGGGGTGAATCACCCCTCCACTTT.

The CDR3 nucleotides are TGCGCCAGCAGCTCGGGACTTAGCTCCTACGAGCAGTACTTC. Protein: CASSSGLSSYEQYF. The V gene is TRBV5-1, the J gene TRBJ2-7; TRBD2 might be the D (6 bases). Deletions cut 3 bases from V and 0 bases from J, with 10 bases between. The CDR3 runs to 14 residues. Germline CDR1 and CDR2: SGHRS and YFSETQ.

A few counts support this clonotype. J is TRBJ2-3 and V is TRBV21-1; TRBD1, the table's D call, was not compared with the DNA. TRBV21-1 is a documented pseudogene. CDR3 length equals 14 residues. The chain's CDR3 is CASSSRDHKPPICF. The CDR3 DNA follows: TGTGCCAGCAGCTCCCGTGATCACAAACCCCCCATCTGTTTC.

The chain recombines TRBV3-1 with TRBJ2-2; D is uncertain. V lost 0 bases and J 3 bases, leaving 14 bases between the germline ends. Germline V lookup: CDR1 LGHDT, CDR2 YNNKEL (reference sequence). The CDR3 runs 17 residues. The CDR3 loop reads CASSQDWSVLYTGELFF. CDR3 sequence (DNA): TGTGCCAGCAGCCAAGACTGGTCGGTACTTTACACCGGGGAGCTGTTTTTT.

This clonotype showed up many times. The V and J genes are TRBV10-3 and TRBJ2-5, with D perhaps TRBD2 (5 bases). Trimming stripped 0 bases from V and 4 bases from J, with 12 bases between. There are 15 residues in the CDR3. Looked up from germline, CDR1 is ENHRY and CDR2 is SYGVKD. The CDR3 region has the DNA TGTGCCATCAGTGAGTCGACTACGAGCGGAGAGACCCAGTACTTC. Its translation is CAISESTTSGETQYF.

This clonotype was seen more than once but under ten times. The rearrangement joins TRBV25-1 to TRBJ2-1; D uncertain. Germline V gene sequence: CDR1 MGHDK, CDR2 SYGVNS. This CDR3 is 13 amino acids long. Trimming stripped 3 bases from V and 3 bases from J, with 6 bases between. The CDR3 is CASSDGSYNEQFF. DNA for the CDR3: TGTGCCAGCAGTGATGGCAGCTACAATGAGCAGTTCTTC.

This chain links TRBV13 with TRBJ2-7; 10 nucleotides match TRBD1. J lost 2 bases, V lost 0 bases, and 4 bases had no gene match. Per the germline V gene, CDR1 is PRHDT and CDR2 is FYEKMQ (reference sequence). The CDR3 sequence is 16 residues long. CDR3 DNA: TGTGCCAGCAGCTTAGGAGGGACAGGGGAAGCCTACGAGCAGTACTTC. Translation gives CASSLGGTGEAYEQYF.

This clonotype was found many times. The genes are TRBV20-1 and TRBJ2-1, with D perhaps matching TRBD1 or TRBD2 (5 bases each). The CDR3 covers 15 residues. Looked up from germline, CDR1 is DFQATT and CDR2 is SNEGSKA (reference sequence). Trimming took 3 bases from V and 1 from J, leaving 13 bases between them. The CDR3 here is CSASGMGVSYNEQFF. Written as DNA, the CDR3 is TGCAGTGCTAGTGGGATGGGGGTTTCCTACAATGAGCAGTTCTTC.

This clonotype was picked up many times. The rearrangement joins TRBV28 to TRBJ2-7; 8 bases match TRBD2. Trimming cost V 5 bases and J 0 bases; bases outside gene matches: 9. The CDR3 consists of 16 residues. Per the germline V gene, CDR1 is MDHEN and CDR2 is SYDVKM. The chain's CDR3 is CASSPYGAGGSYEQYV. CDR3 DNA: TGTGCCAGCAGTCCCTACGGTGCGGGAGGCTCCTACGAGCAGTACGTC.